This T cell receptor (beta chain) was found in a study of Ad26.COV2.S vaccination and SARS-CoV-2 variants. In the study overall: The Ad26.COV2.S arm of the COV1001 trial was where the donor was placed. The authors gave Ad26.COV2.S intramuscularly, either once or twice 56 days apart. Study-level points and caveats: Estimates derived from TCR breadth and depth analyses may have underestimated total T cell responses.

Treatment described: some 20 received Ad26.COV2.S at low or high dose, single or two shots; about five received placebo; per-sample allocation not given. Samples were taken on day 63 after the first vaccine or placebo injection. It was an adult aged 18-55 years in Boston who was the donor. As regards this clone: What it binds is not known.

Assay used: immunoSEQ multiplex PCR; TCRdb lists only in-frame clones, some missing. The sample carries 300,000 to 350,000 clones, around 83% recorded once. V shed 2 bases and J shed 2 bases, with 8 bases lying between them. The CDR3 runs 14 residues. Germline-derived CDR1 and CDR2 are SGHRS and YFSETQ. J is TRBJ2-1 and V is TRBV5-1; D is ambiguous. The sequences come from peripheral blood, collected in a trial of Ad26.COV2.S vaccine versus placebo. The sequence was obtained from a person between 18 and 59 years old who received the Ad26.COV2.S COVID-19 vaccine or a placebo. The CDR3 loop reads CASSLPATYNEQFF. As DNA, the CDR3 is TGCGCCAGCAGCTTACCAGCTACCTACAATGAGCAGTTCTTC.